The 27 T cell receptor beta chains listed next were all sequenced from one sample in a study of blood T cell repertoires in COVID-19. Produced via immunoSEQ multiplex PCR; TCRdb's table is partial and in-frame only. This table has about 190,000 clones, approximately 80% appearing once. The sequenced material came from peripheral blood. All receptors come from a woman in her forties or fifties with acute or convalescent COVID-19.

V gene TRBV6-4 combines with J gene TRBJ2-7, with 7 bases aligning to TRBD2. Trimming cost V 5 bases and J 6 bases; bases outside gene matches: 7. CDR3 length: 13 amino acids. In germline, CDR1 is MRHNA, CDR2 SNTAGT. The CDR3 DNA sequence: TGTGCCAGCAGTCCCGAATGGGAGGGCGAGCAGTACTTC. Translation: CASSPEWEGEQYF.

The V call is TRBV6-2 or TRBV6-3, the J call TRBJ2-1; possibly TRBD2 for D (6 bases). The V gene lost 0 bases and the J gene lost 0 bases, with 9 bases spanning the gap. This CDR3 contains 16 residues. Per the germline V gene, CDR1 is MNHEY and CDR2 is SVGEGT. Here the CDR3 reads CASSYSGGRSYNEQFF. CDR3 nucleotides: TGTGCCAGCAGTTACTCGGGAGGACGCTCCTACAATGAGCAGTTCTTC.

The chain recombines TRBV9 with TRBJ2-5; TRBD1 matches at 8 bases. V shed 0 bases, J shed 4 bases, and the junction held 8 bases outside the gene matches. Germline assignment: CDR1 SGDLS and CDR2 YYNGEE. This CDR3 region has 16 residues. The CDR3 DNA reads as TGTGCCAGCAGCGTAGTGGCTACAGGGGGAGGAGAGACCCAGTACTTC. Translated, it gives CASSVVATGGGETQYF.

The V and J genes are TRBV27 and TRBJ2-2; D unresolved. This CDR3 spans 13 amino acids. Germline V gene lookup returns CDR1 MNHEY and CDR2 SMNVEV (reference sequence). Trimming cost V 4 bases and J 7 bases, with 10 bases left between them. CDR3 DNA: TGTGCCAGCAGTTATTGGCACCGCGGGGAGCTGTTTTTT. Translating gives CASSYWHRGELFF.

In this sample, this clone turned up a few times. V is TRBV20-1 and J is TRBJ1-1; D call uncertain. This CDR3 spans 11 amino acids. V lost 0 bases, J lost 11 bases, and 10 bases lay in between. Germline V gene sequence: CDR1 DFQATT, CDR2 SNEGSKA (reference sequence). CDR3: CSARDRTWAFF. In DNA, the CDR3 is TGCAGTGCTAGAGATAGGACTTGGGCTTTCTTT.

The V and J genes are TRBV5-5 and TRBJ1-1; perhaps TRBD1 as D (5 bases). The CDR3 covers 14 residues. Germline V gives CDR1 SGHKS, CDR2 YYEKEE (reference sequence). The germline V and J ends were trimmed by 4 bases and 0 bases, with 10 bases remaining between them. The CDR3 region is CASSPWTLNTEAFF. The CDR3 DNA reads TGTGCCAGCAGCCCCTGGACACTGAACACTGAAGCTTTCTTT. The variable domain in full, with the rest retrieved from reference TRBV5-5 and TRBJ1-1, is DAGVTQSPTHLIKTRGQQVTLRCSPISGHKSVSWYQQVLGQGPQFIFQYYEKEERGRGNFPDRFSARQFPNYSSELNVNALLLGDSALYLCASSPWTLNTEAFFGQGTRLTVV.

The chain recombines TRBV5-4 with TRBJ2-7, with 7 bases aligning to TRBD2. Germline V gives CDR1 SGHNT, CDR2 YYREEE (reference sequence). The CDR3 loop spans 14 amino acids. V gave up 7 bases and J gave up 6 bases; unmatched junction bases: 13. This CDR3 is CASGPWAGVSEQYF. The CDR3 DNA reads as TGTGCCAGCGGCCCCTGGGCGGGAGTAAGCGAGCAGTACTTC. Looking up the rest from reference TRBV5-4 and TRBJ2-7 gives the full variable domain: ETGVTQSPTHLIKTRGQQVTLRCSSQSGHNTVSWYQQALGQGPQFIFQYYREEENGRGNFPPRFSGLQFPNYSSELNVNALELDDSALYLCASGPWAGVSEQYFGPGTRLTVT.

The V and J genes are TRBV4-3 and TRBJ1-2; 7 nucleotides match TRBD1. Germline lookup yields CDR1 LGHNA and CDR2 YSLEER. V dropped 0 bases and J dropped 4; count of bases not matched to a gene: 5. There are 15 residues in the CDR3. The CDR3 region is CASSQDDRVSYGYTF. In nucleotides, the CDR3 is TGCGCCAGCAGCCAAGATGACAGGGTCTCCTATGGCTACACCTTC.

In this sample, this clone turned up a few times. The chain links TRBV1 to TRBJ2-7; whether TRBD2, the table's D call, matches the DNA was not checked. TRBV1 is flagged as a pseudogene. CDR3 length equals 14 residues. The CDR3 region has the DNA TGCACCAGCAGCCAATGGCTAGCGGGAGGCGAGCAGTACTTC. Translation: CTSSQWLAGGEQYF.

CDR3 sequence: CASSISQGLRYGYTF. CDR3 sequence (DNA): TGTGCCAGTAGTATTTCGCAGGGGCTACGGTATGGCTACACCTTC. This chain connects TRBV19 to TRBJ1-2; D possibly corresponds to TRBD1 (6 bases). Between the trimmed V and J ends, which lost 3 bases and 5 bases, there was a span of 16 bases. Germline loops: CDR1 LNHDA, CDR2 SQIVND (reference sequence). The CDR3 contains 15 residues.

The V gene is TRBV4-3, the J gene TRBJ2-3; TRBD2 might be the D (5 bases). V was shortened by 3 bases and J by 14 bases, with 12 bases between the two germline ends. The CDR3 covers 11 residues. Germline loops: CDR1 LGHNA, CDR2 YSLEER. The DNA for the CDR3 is TGCGCCAGCAGCCAGTCGCGGACTGTGTATTTT. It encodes CASSQSRTVYF.

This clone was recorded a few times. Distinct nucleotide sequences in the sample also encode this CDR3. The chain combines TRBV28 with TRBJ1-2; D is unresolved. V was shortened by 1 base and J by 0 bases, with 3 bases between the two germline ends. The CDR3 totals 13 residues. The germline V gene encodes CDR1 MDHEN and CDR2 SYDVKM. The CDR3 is CASSLLANYGYTF. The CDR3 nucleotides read TGTGCCAGCAGTTTATTAGCTAACTATGGCTACACCTTC.

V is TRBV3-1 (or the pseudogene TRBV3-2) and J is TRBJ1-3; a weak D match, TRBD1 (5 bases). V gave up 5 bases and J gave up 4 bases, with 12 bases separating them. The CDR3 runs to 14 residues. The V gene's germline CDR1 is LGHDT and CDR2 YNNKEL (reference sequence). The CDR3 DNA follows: TGTGCCAGCAGCTTATCGACAGTAGGAAACACCATATATTTT. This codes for CASSLSTVGNTIYF.

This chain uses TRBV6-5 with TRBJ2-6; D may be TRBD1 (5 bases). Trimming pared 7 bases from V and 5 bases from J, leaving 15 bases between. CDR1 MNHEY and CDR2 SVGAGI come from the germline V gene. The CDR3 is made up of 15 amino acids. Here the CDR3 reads CASKAGPSRANVLTF. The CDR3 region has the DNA TGTGCCAGCAAAGCAGGGCCGTCGAGGGCCAACGTCCTGACTTTC.

This CDR3 reads CASSLDVRGDEQFF. CDR3 DNA: TGTGCCAGCAGCTTAGATGTCAGGGGCGATGAGCAGTTCTTC. The gene calls are TRBV11-2 and TRBJ2-1, with a tentative D call TRBD1 (6 bases). V lost 0 bases and J 8 bases, leaving 11 bases between the germline ends. This CDR3 contains 14 residues. Germline V gene data show CDR1 as SGHAT and CDR2 as FQNNGV.

This chain's CDR3 is CASSRDTEAFF. The CDR3 nucleotides read TGTGCCAGCAGCCGGGACACTGAAGCTTTCTTT. This chain uses TRBV6-5 with TRBJ1-1; D gene unclear. With 6 bases removed from V and 3 bases from J, the gap between germline ends came to 5 bases. Germline loops: CDR1 MNHEY, CDR2 SVGAGI. This CDR3 comprises 11 residues.

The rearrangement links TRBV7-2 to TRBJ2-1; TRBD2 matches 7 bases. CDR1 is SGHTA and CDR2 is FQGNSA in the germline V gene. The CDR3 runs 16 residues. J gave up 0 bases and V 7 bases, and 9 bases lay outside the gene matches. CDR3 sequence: CASILHGGSSYNEQFF. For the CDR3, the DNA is TGTGCCAGCATACTCCACGGGGGGAGCTCCTACAATGAGCAGTTCTTC.

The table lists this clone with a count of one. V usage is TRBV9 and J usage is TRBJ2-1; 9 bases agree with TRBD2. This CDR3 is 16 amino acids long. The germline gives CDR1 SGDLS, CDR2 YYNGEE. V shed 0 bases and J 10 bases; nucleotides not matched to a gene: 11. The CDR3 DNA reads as TGTGCCAGCAGCGTAGAGGGGGCTAGGCTAGCGGGGGAGCAGTTCTTC. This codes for CASSVEGARLAGEQFF.

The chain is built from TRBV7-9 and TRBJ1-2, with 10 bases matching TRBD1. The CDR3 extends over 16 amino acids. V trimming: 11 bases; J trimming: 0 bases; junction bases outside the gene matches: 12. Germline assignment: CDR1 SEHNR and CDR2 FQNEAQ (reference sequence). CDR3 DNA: TGTGCCGTGAGGCGGGGACAGGGGACTGCTAACTATGGCTACACCTTC. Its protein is CAVRRGQGTANYGYTF.

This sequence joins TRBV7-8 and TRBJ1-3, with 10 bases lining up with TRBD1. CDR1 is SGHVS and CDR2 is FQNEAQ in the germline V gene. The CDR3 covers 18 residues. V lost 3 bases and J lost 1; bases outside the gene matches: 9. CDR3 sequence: CASSFAPGTGVSGNTIYF. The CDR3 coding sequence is TGTGCCAGCAGCTTTGCCCCCGGGACAGGGGTTTCTGGAAACACCATATATTTT. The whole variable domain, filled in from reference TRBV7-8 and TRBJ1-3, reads GAGVSQSPRYKVAKRGQDVALRCDPISGHVSLFWYQQALGQGPEFLTYFQNEAQLDKSGLPSDRFFAERPEGSVSTLKIQRTQQEDSAVYLCASSFAPGTGVSGNTIYFGEGSWLTVV.

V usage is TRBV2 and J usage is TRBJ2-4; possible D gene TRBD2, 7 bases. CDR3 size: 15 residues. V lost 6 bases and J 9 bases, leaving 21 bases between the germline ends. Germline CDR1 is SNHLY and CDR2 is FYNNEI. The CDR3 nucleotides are TGTGCCAGCAGCCCCAGGGCAGGGGAGGGGAGCATTCAGTACTTC. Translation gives CASSPRAGEGSIQYF.

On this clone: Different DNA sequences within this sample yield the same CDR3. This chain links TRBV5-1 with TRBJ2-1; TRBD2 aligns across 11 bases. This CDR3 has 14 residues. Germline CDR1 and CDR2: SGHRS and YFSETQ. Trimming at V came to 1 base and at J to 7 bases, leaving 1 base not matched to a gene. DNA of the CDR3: TGCGCCAGCAGCTTGACTAGCGGGAGTAATGAGCAGTTCTTC. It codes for CASSLTSGSNEQFF.

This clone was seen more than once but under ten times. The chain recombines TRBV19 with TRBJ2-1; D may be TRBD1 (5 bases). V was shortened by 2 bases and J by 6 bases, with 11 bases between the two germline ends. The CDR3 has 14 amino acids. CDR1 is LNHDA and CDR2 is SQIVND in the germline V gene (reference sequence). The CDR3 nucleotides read TGTGCCAGTAGTATACTGACAGCAAGCAATGAGCAGTTCTTC. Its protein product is CASSILTASNEQFF.

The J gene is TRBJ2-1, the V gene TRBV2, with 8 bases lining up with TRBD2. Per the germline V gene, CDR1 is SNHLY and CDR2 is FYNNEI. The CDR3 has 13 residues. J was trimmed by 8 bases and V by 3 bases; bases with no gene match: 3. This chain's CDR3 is CASSETSAHEQFF. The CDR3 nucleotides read TGTGCCAGCAGTGAGACTAGCGCCCATGAGCAGTTCTTC.

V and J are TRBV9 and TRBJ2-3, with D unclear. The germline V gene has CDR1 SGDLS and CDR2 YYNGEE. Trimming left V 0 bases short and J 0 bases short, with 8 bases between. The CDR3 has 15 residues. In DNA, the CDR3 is TGTGCCAGCAGCGTAGGTCCTTCTAGCACAGATACGCAGTATTTT. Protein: CASSVGPSSTDTQYF.

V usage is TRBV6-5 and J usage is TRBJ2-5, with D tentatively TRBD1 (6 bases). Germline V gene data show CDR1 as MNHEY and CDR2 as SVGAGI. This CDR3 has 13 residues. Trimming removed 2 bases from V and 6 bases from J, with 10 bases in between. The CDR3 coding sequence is TGTGCCAGCAGTTACAGGGACATTAAGACCCAGTACTTC. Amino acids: CASSYRDIKTQYF.

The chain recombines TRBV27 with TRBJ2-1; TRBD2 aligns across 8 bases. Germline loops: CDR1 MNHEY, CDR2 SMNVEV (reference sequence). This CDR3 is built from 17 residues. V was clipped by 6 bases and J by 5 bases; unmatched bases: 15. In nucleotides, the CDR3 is TGTGCCAGCAGGGGTTGGGGAACTAGCGGATTGAACAATGAGCAGTTCTTC. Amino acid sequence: CASRGWGTSGLNNEQFF.